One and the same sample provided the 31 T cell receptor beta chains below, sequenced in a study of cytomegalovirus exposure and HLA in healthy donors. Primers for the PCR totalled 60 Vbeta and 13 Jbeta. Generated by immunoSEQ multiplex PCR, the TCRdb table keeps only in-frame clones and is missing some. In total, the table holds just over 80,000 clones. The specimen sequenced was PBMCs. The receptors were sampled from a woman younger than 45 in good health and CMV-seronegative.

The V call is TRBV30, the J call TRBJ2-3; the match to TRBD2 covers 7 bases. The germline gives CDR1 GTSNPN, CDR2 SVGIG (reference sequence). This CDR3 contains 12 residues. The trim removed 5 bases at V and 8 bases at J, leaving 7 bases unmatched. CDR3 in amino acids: CAWEGGDGTQYF. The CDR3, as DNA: TGTGCCTGGGAGGGAGGGGACGGTACGCAGTATTTT.

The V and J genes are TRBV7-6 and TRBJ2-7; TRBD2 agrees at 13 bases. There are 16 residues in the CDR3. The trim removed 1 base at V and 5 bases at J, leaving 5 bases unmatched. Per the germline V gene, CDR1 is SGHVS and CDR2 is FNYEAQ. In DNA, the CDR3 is TGTGCCAGCAGCTTAGAACTAGCGGGAGGGTCAGACGAGCAGTACTTC. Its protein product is CASSLELAGGSDEQYF.

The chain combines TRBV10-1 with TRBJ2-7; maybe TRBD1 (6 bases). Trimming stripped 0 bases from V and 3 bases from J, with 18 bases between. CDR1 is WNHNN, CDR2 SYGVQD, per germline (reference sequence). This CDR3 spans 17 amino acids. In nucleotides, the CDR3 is TGCGCCAGCAGTGAGTCCAGCTTGGACAGATCAGTCTACGAGCAGTACTTC. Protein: CASSESSLDRSVYEQYF.

CDR3 DNA sequence: TGTGCCAGCAGCCAAGACTTCGGACAGACCTTCAATGAGCAGTTCTTC. Its translation: CASSQDFGQTFNEQFF. The rearrangement uses TRBV14 and TRBJ2-1; possibly TRBD1 for D (6 bases). V gave up 0 bases and J gave up 6 bases, with 15 bases separating them. Germline values: CDR1 SGHDN, CDR2 FVKESK. The CDR3 has 16 residues.

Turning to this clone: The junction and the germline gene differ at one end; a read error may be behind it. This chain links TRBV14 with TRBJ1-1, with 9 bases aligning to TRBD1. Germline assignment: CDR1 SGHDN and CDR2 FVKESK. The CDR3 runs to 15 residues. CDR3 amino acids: CASSHRQGVNTEDFF. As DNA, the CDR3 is TGTGCCAGCAGCCACAGACAGGGGGTGAACACTGAAGATTTCTTT.

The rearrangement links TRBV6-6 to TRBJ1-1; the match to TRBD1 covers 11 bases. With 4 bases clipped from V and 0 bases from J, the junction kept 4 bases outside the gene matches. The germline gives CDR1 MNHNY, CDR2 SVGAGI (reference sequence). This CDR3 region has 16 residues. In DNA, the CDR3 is TGTGCCAGCAGTTCCGGACAGGGGGCTTTGAACACTGAAGCTTTCTTT. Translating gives CASSSGQGALNTEAFF.

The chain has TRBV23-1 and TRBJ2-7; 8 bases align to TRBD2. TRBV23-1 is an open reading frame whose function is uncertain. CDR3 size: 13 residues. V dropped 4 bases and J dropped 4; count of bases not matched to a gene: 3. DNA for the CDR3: TGCGCCAGCAGTCCAGGACTAGCATACGAGCAGTACTTC. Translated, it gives CASSPGLAYEQYF.

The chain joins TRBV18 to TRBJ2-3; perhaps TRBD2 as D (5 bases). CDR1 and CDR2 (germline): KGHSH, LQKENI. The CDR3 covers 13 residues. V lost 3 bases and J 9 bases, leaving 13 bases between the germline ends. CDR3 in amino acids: CASSPSTTATQYF. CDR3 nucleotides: TGTGCCAGCTCACCGTCGACTACTGCAACGCAGTATTTT.

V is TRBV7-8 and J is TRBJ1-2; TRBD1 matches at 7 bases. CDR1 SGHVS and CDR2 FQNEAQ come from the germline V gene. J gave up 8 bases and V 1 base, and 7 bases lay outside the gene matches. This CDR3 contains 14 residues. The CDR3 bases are TGTGCCAGCAGCTTAGGTCGGACAGGAAGCGGCTACACCTTC. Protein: CASSLGRTGSGYTF.

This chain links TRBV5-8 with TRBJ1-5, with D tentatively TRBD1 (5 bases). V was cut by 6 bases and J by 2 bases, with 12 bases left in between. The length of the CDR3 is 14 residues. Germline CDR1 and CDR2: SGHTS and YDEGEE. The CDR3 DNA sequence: TGTGCCAGCAAGTCCTGGGGGGGCAATCAGCCCCAGCATTTT. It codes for CASKSWGGNQPQHF.

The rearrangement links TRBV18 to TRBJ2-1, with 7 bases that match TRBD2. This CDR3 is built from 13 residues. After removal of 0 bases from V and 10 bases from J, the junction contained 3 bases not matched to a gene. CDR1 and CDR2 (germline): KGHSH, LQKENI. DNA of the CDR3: TGTGCCAGCTCACCACCCTCTAGCGGAGAGCAGTTCTTC. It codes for CASSPPSSGEQFF.

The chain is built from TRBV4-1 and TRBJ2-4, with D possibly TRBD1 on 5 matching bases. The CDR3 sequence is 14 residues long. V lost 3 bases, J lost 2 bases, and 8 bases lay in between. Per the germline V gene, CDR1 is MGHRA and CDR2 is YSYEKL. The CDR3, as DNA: TGCGCCAGCAGCCAGGCGGACACCAAAAACATTCAGTACTTC. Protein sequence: CASSQADTKNIQYF.

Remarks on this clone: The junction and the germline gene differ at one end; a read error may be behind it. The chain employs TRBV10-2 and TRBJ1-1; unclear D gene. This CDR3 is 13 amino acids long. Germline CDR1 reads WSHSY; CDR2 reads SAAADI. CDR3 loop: CASSGRGNTEDFF. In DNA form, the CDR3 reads TGCGCCAGCAGTGGGCGGGGAAACACTGAAGATTTCTTT.

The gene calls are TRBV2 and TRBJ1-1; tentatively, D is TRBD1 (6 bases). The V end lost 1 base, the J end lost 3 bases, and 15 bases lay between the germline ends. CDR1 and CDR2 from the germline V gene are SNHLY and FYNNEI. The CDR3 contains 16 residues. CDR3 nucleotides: TGTGCCAGCAGTGAAGGTCTGGGGGCGAGTGACACTGAAGCTTTCTTT. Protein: CASSEGLGASDTEAFF.

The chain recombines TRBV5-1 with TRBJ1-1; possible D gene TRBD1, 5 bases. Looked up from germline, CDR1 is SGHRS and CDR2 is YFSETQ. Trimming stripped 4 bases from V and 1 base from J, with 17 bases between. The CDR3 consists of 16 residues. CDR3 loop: CASSPGGGLGNTEAFF. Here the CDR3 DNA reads TGCGCCAGCAGCCCGGGGGGAGGACTCGGGAACACTGAAGCTTTCTTT.

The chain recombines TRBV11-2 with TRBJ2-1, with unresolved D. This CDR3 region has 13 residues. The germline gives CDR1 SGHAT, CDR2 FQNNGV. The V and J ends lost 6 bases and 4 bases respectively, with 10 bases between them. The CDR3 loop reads CASRETEYNEQFF. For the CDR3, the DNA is TGTGCCAGCAGGGAGACGGAATACAATGAGCAGTTCTTC. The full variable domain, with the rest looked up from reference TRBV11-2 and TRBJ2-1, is EAGVAQSPRYKIIEKRQSVAFWCNPISGHATLYWYQQILGQGPKLLIQFQNNGVVDDSQLPKDRFSAERLKGVDSTLKIQPAKLEDSAVYLCASRETEYNEQFFGPGTRLTVL.

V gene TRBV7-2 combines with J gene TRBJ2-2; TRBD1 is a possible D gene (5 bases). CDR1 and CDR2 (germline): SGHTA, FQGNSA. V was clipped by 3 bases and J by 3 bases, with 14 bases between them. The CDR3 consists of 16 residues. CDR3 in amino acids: CASSFYGRVDTGELFF. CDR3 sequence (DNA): TGTGCCAGCAGCTTTTATGGCAGGGTGGACACCGGGGAGCTGTTTTTT.

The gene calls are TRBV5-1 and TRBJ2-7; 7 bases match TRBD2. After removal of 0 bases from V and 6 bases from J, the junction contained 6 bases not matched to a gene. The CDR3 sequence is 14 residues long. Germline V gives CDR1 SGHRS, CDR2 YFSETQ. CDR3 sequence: CASSLEAGAGEQYF. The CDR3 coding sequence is TGCGCCAGCAGCTTGGAGGCGGGAGCTGGCGAGCAGTACTTC.

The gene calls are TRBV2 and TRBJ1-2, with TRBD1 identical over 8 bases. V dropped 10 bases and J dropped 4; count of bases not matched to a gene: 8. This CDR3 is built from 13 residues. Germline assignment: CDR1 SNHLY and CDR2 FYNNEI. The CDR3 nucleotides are TGTGCCACCACAGGACAGGGACGCTATGGCTACACCTTC. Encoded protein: CATTGQGRYGYTF. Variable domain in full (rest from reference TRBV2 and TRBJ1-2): EPEVTQTPSHQVTQMGQEVILRCVPISNHLYFYWYRQILGQKVEFLVSFYNNEISEKSEIFDDQFSVERPDGSNFTLKIRSTKLEDSAMYFCATTGQGRYGYTFGSGTRLTVV.

This CDR3 reads CAWRQGGGNTEAFF. The CDR3 region has the DNA TGTGCCTGGAGACAGGGCGGGGGGAACACTGAAGCTTTCTTT. This chain links TRBV30 with TRBJ1-1, with a possible D match to TRBD1 (6 bases). V was clipped by 3 bases and J by 1 base, with 12 bases between them. CDR1 and CDR2 (germline): GTSNPN, SVGIG (reference sequence). The CDR3 sequence is 14 residues long. Drawing the rest from reference TRBV30 and TRBJ1-1, the complete variable domain is SQTIHQWPATLVQPVGSPLSLECTVEGTSNPNLYWYRQAAGRGLQLLFYSVGIGQISSEVPQNLSASRPQDRQFILSSKKLLLSDSGFYLCAWRQGGGNTEAFFGQGTRLTVV.

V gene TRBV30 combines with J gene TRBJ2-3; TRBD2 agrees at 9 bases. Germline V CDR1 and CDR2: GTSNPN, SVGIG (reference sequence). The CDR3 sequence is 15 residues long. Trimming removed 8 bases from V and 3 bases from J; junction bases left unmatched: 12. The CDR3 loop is CAGGVSGGHTDTQYF. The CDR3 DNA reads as TGTGCCGGGGGGGTGAGCGGGGGGCATACAGATACGCAGTATTTT.

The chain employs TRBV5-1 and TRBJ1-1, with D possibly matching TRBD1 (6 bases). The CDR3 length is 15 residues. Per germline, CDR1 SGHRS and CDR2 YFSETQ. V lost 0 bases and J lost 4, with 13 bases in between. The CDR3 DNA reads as TGCGCCAGCAGCTTGGCGGCAGGGGAATTCACTGAAGCTTTCTTT. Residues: CASSLAAGEFTEAFF.

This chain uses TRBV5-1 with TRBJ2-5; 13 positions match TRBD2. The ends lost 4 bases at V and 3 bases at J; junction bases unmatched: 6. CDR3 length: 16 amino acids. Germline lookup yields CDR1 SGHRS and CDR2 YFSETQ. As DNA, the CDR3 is TGCGCCAGCAGCCCCACCGGGACTAGCGGGAAAGAGACCCAGTACTTC. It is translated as CASSPTGTSGKETQYF.

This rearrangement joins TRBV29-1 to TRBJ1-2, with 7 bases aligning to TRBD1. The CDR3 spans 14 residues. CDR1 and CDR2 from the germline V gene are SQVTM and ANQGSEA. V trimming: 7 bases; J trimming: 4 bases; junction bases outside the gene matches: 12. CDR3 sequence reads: CSAGDLQGPYGYTF. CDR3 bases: TGCAGCGCTGGAGACTTACAGGGGCCCTATGGCTACACCTTC.

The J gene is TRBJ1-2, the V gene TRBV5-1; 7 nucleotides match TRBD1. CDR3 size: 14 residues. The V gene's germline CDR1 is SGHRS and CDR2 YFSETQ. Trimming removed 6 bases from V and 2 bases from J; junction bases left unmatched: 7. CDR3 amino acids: CASTRDSANYGYTF. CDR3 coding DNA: TGCGCCAGCACAAGGGACAGTGCCAACTATGGCTACACCTTC. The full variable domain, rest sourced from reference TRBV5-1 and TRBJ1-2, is KAGVTQTPRYLIKTRGQQVTLSCSPISGHRSVSWYQQTPGQGLQFLFEYFSETQRNKGNFPGRFSGRQFSNSRSEMNVSTLELGDSALYLCASTRDSANYGYTFGSGTRLTVV.

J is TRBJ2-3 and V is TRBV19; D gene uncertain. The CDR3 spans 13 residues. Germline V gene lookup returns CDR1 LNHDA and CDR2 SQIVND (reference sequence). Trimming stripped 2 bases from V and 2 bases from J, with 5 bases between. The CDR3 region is CASSIKLTDTQYF. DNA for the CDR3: TGTGCCAGTAGTATAAAGCTCACAGATACGCAGTATTTT. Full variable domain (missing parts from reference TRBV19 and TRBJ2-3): DGGITQSPKYLFRKEGQNVTLSCEQNLNHDAMYWYRQDPGQGLRLIYYSQIVNDFQKGDIAEGYSVSREKKESFPLTVTSAQKNPTAFYLCASSIKLTDTQYFGPGTRLTVL.

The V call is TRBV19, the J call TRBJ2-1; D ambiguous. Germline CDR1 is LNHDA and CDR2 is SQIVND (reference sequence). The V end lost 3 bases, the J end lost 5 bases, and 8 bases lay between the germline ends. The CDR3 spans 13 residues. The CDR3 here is CASSMGQHNEQFF. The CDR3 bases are TGTGCCAGTAGTATGGGCCAACACAATGAGCAGTTCTTC.

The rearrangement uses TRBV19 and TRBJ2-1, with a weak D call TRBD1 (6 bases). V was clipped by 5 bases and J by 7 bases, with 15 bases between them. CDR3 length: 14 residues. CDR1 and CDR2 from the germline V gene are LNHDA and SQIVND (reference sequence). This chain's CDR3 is CASSSDRNSNEQFF. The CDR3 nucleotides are TGTGCCAGTAGTTCCGACAGGAACAGTAATGAGCAGTTCTTC.

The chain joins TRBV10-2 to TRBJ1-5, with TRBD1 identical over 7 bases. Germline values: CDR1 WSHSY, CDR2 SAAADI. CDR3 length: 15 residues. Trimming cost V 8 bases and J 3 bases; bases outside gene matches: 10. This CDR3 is CASGKSTGVNQPQHF. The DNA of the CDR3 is TGCGCCAGCGGAAAATCAACAGGGGTCAATCAGCCCCAGCATTTT.

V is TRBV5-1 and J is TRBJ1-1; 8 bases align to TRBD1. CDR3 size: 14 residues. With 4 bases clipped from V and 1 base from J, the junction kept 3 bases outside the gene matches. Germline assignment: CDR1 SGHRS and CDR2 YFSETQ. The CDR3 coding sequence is TGCGCCAGCAGCAGGGGACAGGAGAACACTGAAGCTTTCTTT. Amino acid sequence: CASSRGQENTEAFF.

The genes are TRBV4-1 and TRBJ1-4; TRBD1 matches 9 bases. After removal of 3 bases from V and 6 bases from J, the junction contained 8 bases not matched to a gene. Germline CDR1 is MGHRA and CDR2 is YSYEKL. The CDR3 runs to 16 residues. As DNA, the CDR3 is TGCGCCAGCAGCCAGCAAGCCGGGACAGGGTATGAAAAACTGTTTTTT. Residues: CASSQQAGTGYEKLFF.